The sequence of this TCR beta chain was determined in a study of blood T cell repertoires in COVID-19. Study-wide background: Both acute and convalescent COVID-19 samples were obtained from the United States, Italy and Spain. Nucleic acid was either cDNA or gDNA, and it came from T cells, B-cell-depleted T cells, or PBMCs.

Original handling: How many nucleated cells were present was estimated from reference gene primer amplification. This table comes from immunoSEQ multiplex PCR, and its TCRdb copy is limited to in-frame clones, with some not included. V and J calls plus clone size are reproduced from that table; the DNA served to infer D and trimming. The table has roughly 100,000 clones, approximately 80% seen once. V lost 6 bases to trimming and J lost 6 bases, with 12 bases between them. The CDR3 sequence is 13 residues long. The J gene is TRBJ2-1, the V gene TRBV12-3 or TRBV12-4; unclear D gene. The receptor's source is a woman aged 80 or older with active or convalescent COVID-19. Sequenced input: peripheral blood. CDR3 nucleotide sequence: TGTGCCAGCAGCCTACCGCCCCCCAATGAGCAGTTCTTC. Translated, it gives CASSLPPPNEQFF.